This T cell receptor (beta chain) emerged from a study of identifying expanded T cells in peripheral blood. The protocol was immunoSEQ multiplex PCR, while the TCRdb copy is restricted to in-frame clones and leaves out a portion. The repertoire holds some 93,000 clones, with roughly 86% as singletons. Study-level findings and limits: Across healthy donors, higher total template counts meant significantly greater approximately two-week count variance. Differentially abundant clones: 1 to 1.5 between replicates, 16.4 at 2 to 3 weeks, 19 to 20 at four.

The table lists this clone with a count of one. Its antigen is unknown. The receptor comes from a person aged 18 to 75 in good health. The sample was blood.

The chain's CDR3 is CASSSLGEPNYGYTF. Here the CDR3 DNA reads TGTGCCAGCAGTTCCCTCGGGGAGCCCAACTATGGCTACACCTTC. The chain recombines TRBV6-5 with TRBJ1-2; no firm D call. There are 15 residues in the CDR3. CDR1 MNHEY and CDR2 SVGAGI come from the germline V gene. Trimming left V 4 bases short and J 2 bases short, with 14 bases between.